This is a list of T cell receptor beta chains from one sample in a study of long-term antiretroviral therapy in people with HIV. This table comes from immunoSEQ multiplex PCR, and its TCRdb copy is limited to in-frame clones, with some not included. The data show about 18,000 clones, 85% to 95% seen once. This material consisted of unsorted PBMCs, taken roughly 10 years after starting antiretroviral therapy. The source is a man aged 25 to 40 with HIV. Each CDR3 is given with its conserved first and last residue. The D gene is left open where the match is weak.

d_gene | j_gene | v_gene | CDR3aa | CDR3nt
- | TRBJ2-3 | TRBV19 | CASSRVGPTDTQYF | TGTGCCAGCAGCAGGGTAGGGCCCACAGATACGCAGTATTTT
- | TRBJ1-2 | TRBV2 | CASTTVGYGYTF | TGTGCCAGTACGACAGTCGGTTATGGCTACACCTTC
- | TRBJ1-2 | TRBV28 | CASSLTGSGVGGYTF | TGTGCCAGCAGCCTCACTGGAAGCGGGGTAGGGGGCTACACCTTC
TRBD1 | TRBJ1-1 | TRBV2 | CASSLGQRTNTEAFF | TGTGCCAGCAGTCTGGGACAGCGGACAAACACTGAAGCTTTCTTT
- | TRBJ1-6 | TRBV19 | CATGGASSPLHF | TGTGCCACGGGAGGGGCGAGTTCACCCCTCCACTTT
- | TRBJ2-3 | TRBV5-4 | CASSSIDKTDTQYF | TGTGCCAGCAGCTCTATTGACAAGACAGATACGCAGTATTTT
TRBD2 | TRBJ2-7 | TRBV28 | CASSPAGELSGEQYF | TGTGCCAGCAGCCCAGCGGGGGAGCTGTCCGGGGAGCAGTACTTC
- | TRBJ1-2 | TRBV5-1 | CASSLGGDYTF | TGCGCCAGCAGCTTGGGGGGGGACTACACCTTC
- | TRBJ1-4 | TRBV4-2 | CASSQDSQGLFF | TGTGCCAGCAGCCAAGATTCACAGGGACTGTTTTTT
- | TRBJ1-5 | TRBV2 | CASSLNSNQPQHF | TGTGCCAGCAGTTTAAATAGCAATCAGCCCCAGCATTTT
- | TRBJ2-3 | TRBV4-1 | CASSQLVTVQALAQYF | TGCGCCAGCAGCCAACTCGTTACCGTCCAAGCTTTGGCGCAGTATTTT
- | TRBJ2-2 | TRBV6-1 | CAGRQGKTGELFF | TGTGCCGGGCGGCAGGGAAAAACCGGGGAGCTGTTTTTT
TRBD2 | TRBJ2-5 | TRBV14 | CASSQGLAVETQYF | TGTGCCAGCAGCCAGGGACTAGCGGTAGAGACCCAGTACTTC
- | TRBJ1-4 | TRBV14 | CASSRGDEKLFF | TGTGCCAGCAGCCGGGGGGATGAAAAACTGTTTTTT
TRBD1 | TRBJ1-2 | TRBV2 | CASVETDRGLGYTF | TGTGCCAGCGTGGAAACGGACAGGGGGCTTGGCTACACCTTC
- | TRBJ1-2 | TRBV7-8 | CASSLGGNYGYTF | TGTGCCAGCAGCTTAGGGGGCAACTATGGCTACACCTTC
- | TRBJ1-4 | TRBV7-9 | CASSPGLPAGEKLFF | TGTGCCAGCAGCCCAGGACTGCCTGCCGGGGAAAAACTGTTTTTT
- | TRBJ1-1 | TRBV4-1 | CASSQDPYGLNTEAFF | TGCGCCAGCAGCCAAGATCCCTACGGCTTGAACACTGAAGCTTTCTTT
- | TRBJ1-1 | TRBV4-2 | CASSQVFHENTEAFF | TGTGCCAGCAGCCAAGTCTTTCACGAGAACACTGAAGCTTTCTTT
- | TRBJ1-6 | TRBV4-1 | CASSQDLDSDKYNSPLHF | TGCGCCAGCAGCCAAGACCTAGATTCAGATAAATATAATTCACCCCTCCACTTT
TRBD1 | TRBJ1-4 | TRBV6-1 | CASSFTGTGWEKLFF | TGTGCCAGCAGTTTCACCGGGACAGGGTGGGAAAAACTGTTTTTT
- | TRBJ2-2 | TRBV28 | CATLRQGVTGELFF | TGTGCCACCCTACGGCAGGGTGTCACCGGGGAGCTGTTTTTT
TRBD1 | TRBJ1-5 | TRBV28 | CASTLGQEYSNQPQHF | TGTGCCAGCACCCTGGGACAGGAGTACAGCAATCAGCCCCAGCATTTT
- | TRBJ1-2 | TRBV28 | CASTQLGSGYTF | TGTGCCAGCACTCAACTAGGGTCTGGCTACACCTTC
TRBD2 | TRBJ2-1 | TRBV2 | CASTKTSGGAGEQFF | TGTGCCAGCACCAAGACTAGCGGGGGGGCGGGTGAGCAGTTCTTC
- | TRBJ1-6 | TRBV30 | CAFTGPVNGSPLHF | TGTGCCTTCACCGGCCCGGTTAATGGTTCACCCCTCCACTTT
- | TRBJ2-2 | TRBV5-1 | CASSQGRAINTGELFF | TGCGCCAGCAGCCAAGGGCGTGCTATCAACACCGGGGAGCTGTTTTTT
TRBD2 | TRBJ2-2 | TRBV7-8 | CASSLSGGGLVGELFF | TGTGCCAGCAGCTTATCAGGCGGGGGACTTGTGGGGGAGCTGTTTTTT
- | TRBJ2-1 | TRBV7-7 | CASSPSGAKNNEQFF | TGTGCTAGCAGCCCGTCGGGGGCGAAAAACAATGAGCAGTTCTTC
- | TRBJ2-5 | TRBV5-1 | CASSLSQETQYF | TGCGCCAGCAGCTTGTCGCAAGAGACCCAGTACTTC
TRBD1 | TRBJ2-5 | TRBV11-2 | CASSFGTTGGETQYF | TGTGCCAGCAGCTTCGGAACCACAGGGGGAGAGACCCAGTACTTC
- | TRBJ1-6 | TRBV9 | CASSVEYGNSPLHF | TGTGCCAGCAGCGTAGAATATGGTAATTCACCCCTCCACTTT
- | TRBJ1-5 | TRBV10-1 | CASSEFPRDTRAPNQPQHF | TGCGCCAGCAGTGAGTTTCCACGGGACACAAGAGCCCCCAATCAGCCCCAGCATTTT
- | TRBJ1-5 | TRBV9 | CASSPGSNQPQHF | TGTGCCAGCAGCCCGGGAAGCAATCAGCCCCAGCATTTT
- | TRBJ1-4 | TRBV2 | CASKSTGLGNEKLFF | TGTGCCAGCAAATCAACAGGGCTGGGAAATGAAAAACTGTTTTTT
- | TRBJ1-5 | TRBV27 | CASSFNGDQPQHF | TGTGCCAGCAGTTTTAACGGGGATCAGCCCCAGCATTTT
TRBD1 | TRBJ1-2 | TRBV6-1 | CASSDLQQGLNYGYTF | TGTGCCAGCAGTGACCTCCAACAGGGGCTGAACTATGGCTACACCTTC